This TCR beta chain was sequenced in a study of CD8+CD57+ T cells in acquired aplastic anemia. Investigators profiled TCR beta VDJ and CDR3 from genomic DNA template. MiXCR was run by TCRdb on the reads, yielding one entry per CDR3 protein. Of 150,000 to 200,000 distinct CDR3 sequences in the sample, 45% to 55% were seen once. Overall study findings and caveats: Common to patients and controls were twenty-nine CD8+ CDR3 sequences.

A remark on this clonotype: What it binds is unknown.

Trimming stripped 3 bases from V and 10 bases from J, with 16 bases between. This CDR3 contains 14 residues. Germline lookup yields CDR1 MGHDK and CDR2 SYGVNS. Sequenced patients had shown CD8+CD57+ cell expansion by flow cytometry. Receipt of therapy had not occurred in any patient by the time of blood sampling. The chain joins TRBV25-1 to TRBJ2-1, with no clear D. This clonotype was sampled from a human donor with aplastic anemia. Material for sequencing was sorted CD4+, CD8+, or CD8+CD57+ T cells (not recorded which) from PBMCs. DNA for the CDR3: TGTGCCAGCAGTGACTATCCAGCCCCCTACGAGCAGTTCTTC. Protein sequence: CASSDYPAPYEQFF.